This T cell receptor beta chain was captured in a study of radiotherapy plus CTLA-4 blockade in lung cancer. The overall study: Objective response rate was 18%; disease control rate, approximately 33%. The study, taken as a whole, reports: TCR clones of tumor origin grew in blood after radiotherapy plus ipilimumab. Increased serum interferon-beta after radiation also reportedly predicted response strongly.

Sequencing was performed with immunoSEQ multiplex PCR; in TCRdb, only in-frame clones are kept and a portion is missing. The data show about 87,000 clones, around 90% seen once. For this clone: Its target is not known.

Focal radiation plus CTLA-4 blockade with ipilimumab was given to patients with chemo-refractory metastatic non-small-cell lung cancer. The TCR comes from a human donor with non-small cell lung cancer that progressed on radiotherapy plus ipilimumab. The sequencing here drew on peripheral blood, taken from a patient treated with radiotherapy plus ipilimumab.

CDR3 in DNA: TGTGCCAGCAGCCACGACAGGGGGCTTGGCTACACCTTC. The encoded protein is CASSHDRGLGYTF. V gene TRBV7-2 combines with J gene TRBJ1-2, with 10 bases lining up with TRBD1. V dropped 5 bases and J dropped 7; count of bases not matched to a gene: 4. The CDR3 contains 13 residues. The germline V gene encodes CDR1 SGHTA and CDR2 FQGNSA.